This entry lists 14 T cell receptor beta chains sequenced from one sample in a study of blood T cell repertoires in COVID-19. The method was immunoSEQ multiplex PCR; TCRdb's version includes in-frame clones alone and lacks a portion of them. The sample records under 200,000 clones, around 84% being singletons. The source material was peripheral blood. The receptors were gathered from a man in his forties or fifties with active or convalescent COVID-19.

V usage is TRBV5-1 and J usage is TRBJ2-7; 14 bases fit TRBD2. The length of the CDR3 is 16 residues. Germline CDR1 SGHRS, CDR2 YFSETQ. Germline trimming cut 0 bases from V and 5 bases from J; bases unmatched to any gene: 4. The CDR3 nucleotides read TGCGCCAGCAGCTTGGGTGGGACTAGCGGGGGCCACGAGCAGTACTTC. This encodes CASSLGGTSGGHEQYF.

The chain uses TRBV3-1 (or the pseudogene TRBV3-2) and TRBJ2-3; 7 bases map to TRBD2. The J segment lost 0 bases and the V segment lost 1 base, leaving 16 bases of the junction unmatched. The CDR3 spans 20 residues. Germline V gene lookup returns CDR1 LGHDT and CDR2 YNNKEL (reference sequence). CDR3 coding DNA: TGTGCCAGCAGCCAAGCCCAACGCGGCGAGCAGCGGGGTAGCACAGATACGCAGTATTTT. Residues: CASSQAQRGEQRGSTDTQYF.

This clone occurred a few times. The chain joins TRBV5-1 to TRBJ1-2; D uncertain. The germline CDR1 and CDR2 sequences are SGHRS and YFSETQ. CDR3 length equals 12 residues. With 5 bases removed from V and 3 bases from J, the gap between germline ends came to 8 bases. CDR3: CASRDGDYGYTF. For the CDR3, the DNA is TGCGCCAGCAGGGATGGAGACTATGGCTACACCTTC.

The chain employs TRBV7-8 and TRBJ2-2, with D possibly TRBD1 on 5 matching bases. CDR1 and CDR2 from the germline V gene are SGHVS and FQNEAQ. The CDR3 consists of 15 residues. Trimming took off 0 bases at V and 4 bases at J, with 9 bases between the two ends. Written as DNA, the CDR3 is TGTGCCAGCAGCTTAGCAGGGGCGATCACCGGGGAGCTGTTTTTT. Translating gives CASSLAGAITGELFF.

Only one count was recorded for this clone. The genes are TRBV9 and TRBJ2-7; the D gene is possibly TRBD1 (5 bases). This CDR3 comprises 12 residues. The ends were cut back, 0 bases at V and 4 bases at J, with 5 bases in the middle. Germline V gene sequence: CDR1 SGDLS, CDR2 YYNGEE. The CDR3 loop reads CASSVEGYEQYF. In DNA form, the CDR3 reads TGTGCCAGCAGCGTAGAGGGGTACGAGCAGTACTTC.

The chain is built from TRBV1 and TRBJ2-1; the DNA was not compared with TRBD2, the D call given in the table. TRBV1 is given as a pseudogene. This CDR3 spans 16 amino acids. CDR3 amino acids: CTSILYRAGEAHEQFF. The CDR3 DNA reads as TGCACCAGCATCTTATATAGGGCGGGAGAAGCCCATGAGCAGTTCTTC.

The V call is TRBV5-4, the J call TRBJ2-1, with 9 bases aligning to TRBD2. V dropped 4 bases and J dropped 3; count of bases not matched to a gene: 8. Germline CDR1 SGHNT, CDR2 YYREEE (reference sequence). The CDR3 consists of 16 residues. In nucleotides, the CDR3 is TGTGCCAGCAGCAGGCCGGGACTAGCTGACTACAATGAGCAGTTCTTC. It codes for CASSRPGLADYNEQFF.

This clone was counted only a few times. Here the CDR3 reads CASSPISVRSGAQYF. CDR3 DNA sequence: TGTGCCAGCTCACCTATTAGTGTCCGCTCGGGGGCCCAGTACTTC. V and J are TRBV18 and TRBJ2-5; tentative D call: TRBD2 (6 bases). This CDR3 is built from 15 residues. Germline V lookup: CDR1 KGHSH, CDR2 LQKENI. V lost 3 bases to trimming and J lost 9 bases, with 20 bases between them.

CDR3: CASSTQGGHEQYF. The CDR3 DNA follows: TGTGCCAGTAGTACTCAGGGAGGCCACGAGCAGTACTTC. This chain links TRBV19 with TRBJ2-7; D is possibly TRBD2 (6 bases). Trimming shortened V by 4 bases and J by 5 bases, and 12 bases separated the two germline ends. Per germline, CDR1 LNHDA and CDR2 SQIVND (reference sequence). This CDR3 has 13 amino acids.

The CDR3 sequence is CASRIAAGTDTQYF. DNA of the CDR3: TGTGCCAGCAGAATAGCGGCAGGCACAGATACGCAGTATTTT. The J gene is TRBJ2-3, the V gene TRBV7-8, with a weak D call TRBD2 (6 bases). The germline V gene has CDR1 SGHVS and CDR2 FQNEAQ. This CDR3 contains 14 residues. Trimming took off 6 bases at V and 1 base at J, with 11 bases between the two ends.

The chain uses TRBV4-2 and TRBJ2-2; TRBD2 matches 10 bases. Trimming took 4 bases from V and 10 from J; bases not matched to a gene: 9. The CDR3 runs 15 residues. Germline CDR1 is LGHNA and CDR2 is YNFKEQ. CDR3 sequence: CASSLQREGGLELFF. The CDR3 bases are TGTGCCAGCAGCCTTCAGCGGGAGGGCGGGTTGGAGCTGTTTTTT.

V gene TRBV4-2 combines with J gene TRBJ1-3; D ambiguous. With 0 bases removed from V and 1 base from J, the gap between germline ends came to 7 bases. CDR1 is LGHNA and CDR2 is YNFKEQ in the germline V gene. The CDR3 is 15 amino acids. The CDR3 spells CASSQETGSGNTIYF. The CDR3, as DNA: TGTGCCAGCAGCCAAGAGACGGGATCTGGAAACACCATATATTTT.

The sample holds a few counts of this clone. This chain joins TRBV9 and TRBJ2-1; D might be TRBD2 (6 bases). The length of the CDR3 is 14 residues. Germline V gene sequence: CDR1 SGDLS, CDR2 YYNGEE. Deletions cut 4 bases from V and 3 bases from J, with 11 bases between. The CDR3: CASSTGTVYNEQFF. The CDR3 nucleotides read TGTGCCAGCAGCACGGGGACTGTCTACAATGAGCAGTTCTTC.

The rearrangement joins TRBV6-4 to TRBJ2-3; no reliable D call. Germline-derived CDR1 and CDR2 are MRHNA and SNTAGT. CDR3 length: 13 amino acids. Deletions cut 5 bases from V and 5 bases from J, with 11 bases between. This chain's CDR3 is CASSFLPGDTQYF. CDR3 coding DNA: TGTGCCAGCAGTTTTCTTCCCGGAGATACGCAGTATTTT.